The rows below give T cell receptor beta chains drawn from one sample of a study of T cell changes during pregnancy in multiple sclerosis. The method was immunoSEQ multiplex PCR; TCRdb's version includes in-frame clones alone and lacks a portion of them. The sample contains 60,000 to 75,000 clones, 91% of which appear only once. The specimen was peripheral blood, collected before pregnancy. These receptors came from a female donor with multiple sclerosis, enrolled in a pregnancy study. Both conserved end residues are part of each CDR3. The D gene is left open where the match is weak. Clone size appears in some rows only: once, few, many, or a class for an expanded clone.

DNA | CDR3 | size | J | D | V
TGTGCCAGCAGTTCCACCACCCGGGCAGATACGCAGTATTTT | CASSSTTRADTQYF | once | TRBJ2-3 | . | TRBV5-4
TGTGCCAGCAGCGTAGGGCAGGCGCACCAAGAGACCCAGTACTTC | CASSVGQAHQETQYF | . | TRBJ2-5 | . | TRBV9
TGTGCCAGCAGCCACAGCGGGGGGACCTCCTACGAGCAGTACTTC | CASSHSGGTSYEQYF | . | TRBJ2-7 | TRBD2 | TRBV5-5
TGTGCCAGCAGCTTACCGGGACAGGGACCAGAGACCCAGTACTTC | CASSLPGQGPETQYF | . | TRBJ2-5 | TRBD1 | TRBV5-6
TGTGCCAGCAGTGAATGGGGGGAGACGCAGTATTTT | CASSEWGETQYF | . | TRBJ2-3 | . | TRBV6-1
TGTGCCAGTAGTAGGCCGGGACAGGTCGTTTACGGCTACACCTTC | CASSRPGQVVYGYTF | . | TRBJ1-2 | TRBD1 | TRBV19
TGTGCCAGCAACACCGGGGGAGGGAAAGAGACCCAGTACTTC | CASNTGGGKETQYF | . | TRBJ2-5 | TRBD2 | TRBV9
TGTGCCAGCAGCGTTGCAGGGGGCCAAAGGGACGAGCAGTACTTC | CASSVAGGQRDEQYF | . | TRBJ2-7 | TRBD1 | TRBV9
TGTGCCAGCCACCAACTAGCGGGGTGCGATCCGTACCAAGAGACCCAGTACTTC | CASHQLAGCDPYQETQYF | . | TRBJ2-5 | TRBD2 | TRBV4-2
TGTGCCAGCAGCTCAGGGGACCGCGCTAATGAAAAACTGTTTTTT | CASSSGDRANEKLFF | . | TRBJ1-4 | . | TRBV11-1
TGTGCCACCAGAATGGGACAGGGGAATCAGCCCCAGCATTTT | CATRMGQGNQPQHF | . | TRBJ1-5 | TRBD1 | TRBV15
TGTGCCAGCAGCCCCGGACAGGTCTCTGGAAACACCATATATTTT | CASSPGQVSGNTIYF | . | TRBJ1-3 | TRBD1 | TRBV2
TGTGCCAGCAGTCTCCCGCCCCCAGGTGCCTACGAGCAGTACTTC | CASSLPPPGAYEQYF | . | TRBJ2-7 | . | TRBV6-6
TGTGCCTGGCGGAGGGGGGGCACTGAAGCTTTCTTT | CAWRRGGTEAFF | . | TRBJ1-1 | . | TRBV30
TGTGCCAGCAGCTTGTTCGGGACAGCAACCTACGAGCAGTACTTC | CASSLFGTATYEQYF | . | TRBJ2-7 | TRBD1 | TRBV5-6
TGTGCCAGCAGCTTAACGGACAGGTGTGACACTGAAGCTTTCTTT | CASSLTDRCDTEAFF | . | TRBJ1-1 | TRBD1 | TRBV7-3
TGTGCCAGCGGACGATTAGCGGGGGCCGGGGGTGAGACCCAGTACTTC | CASGRLAGAGGETQYF | . | TRBJ2-5 | TRBD2 | TRBV27